This T cell receptor (beta chain) is from a study of beta chain features in type 1 diabetes. Study-level points and caveats: For cells with high TCR expression, cDNA sequencing could yield over-representation.

The CDR3 totals 16 residues. The germline V gene has CDR1 SSHAT and CDR2 FNYEAQ (reference sequence). This clone has just one count. Its antigen is unknown. At one end, the junction sequence differs from germline, possibly due to a read error. Of the isolated RNA, all was reverse transcribed, and so the sequenced material was expressed TCRB transcripts. Sequenced by immunoSEQ multiplex PCR; TCRdb stores in-frame clones only, minus some. This sample has about 470,000 clones; around 30% occur once, and the top ten carry about 0.065%. The chain links TRBV7-7 to TRBJ2-5; 11 bases map to TRBD1. This receptor was taken from a man between 18 and 35 years old in good health. Sequenced sample: naive CD4+ T cells from blood. CDR3 in DNA: TGTGCTAGCAGCCCCCGGGACAGGGGGTACCAAGAGACCCAGTACTTC. It encodes CASSPRDRGYQETQYF.